Sequencing of this T cell receptor beta chain was carried out in a study of identical twins. Deletions cut 4 bases from V and 0 bases from J, with 12 bases between. From germline, CDR1 is MNHEY and CDR2 SMNVEV (reference sequence). CDR3 length: 15 residues. Notes on the study in general: The models gave estimates that fell short of the out-of-frame TCR alpha sharing seen in monozygotic twins. Conclusions rested on cross-sectional statistics rather than following the same donors.

TCRdb itself ran the 5' RACE reads through MiXCR, one entry per CDR3 protein. Here the sample spans fewer than 250,000 distinct CDR3 sequences, 9.4% being singletons. This clonotype was found a few times. Its target is not known. The sequence was collected from a woman between 18 and 29 years old in good health. The chain employs TRBV27 and TRBJ1-1; a possible D gene is TRBD1 (5 bases). The sequenced sample consisted of memory (CD45RO+) T cells sorted from blood. The CDR3 DNA reads TGTGCCAGCAGTTGGTCGGGACGGTTGAACACTGAAGCTTTCTTT. This sequence encodes CASSWSGRLNTEAFF.